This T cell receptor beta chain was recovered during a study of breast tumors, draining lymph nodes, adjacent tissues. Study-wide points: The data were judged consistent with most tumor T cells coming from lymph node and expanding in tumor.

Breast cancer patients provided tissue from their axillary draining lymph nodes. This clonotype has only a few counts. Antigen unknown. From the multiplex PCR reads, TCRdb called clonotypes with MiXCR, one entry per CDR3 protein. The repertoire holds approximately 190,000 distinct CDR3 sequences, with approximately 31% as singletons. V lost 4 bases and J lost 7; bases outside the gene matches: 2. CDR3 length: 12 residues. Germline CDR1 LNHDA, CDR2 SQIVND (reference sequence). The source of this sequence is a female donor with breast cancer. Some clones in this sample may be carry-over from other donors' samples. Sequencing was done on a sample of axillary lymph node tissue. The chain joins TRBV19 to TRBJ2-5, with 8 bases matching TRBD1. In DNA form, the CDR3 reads TGTGCCAGTAGTACCGGACAGGGGACCCAGTACTTC. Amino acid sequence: CASSTGQGTQYF.